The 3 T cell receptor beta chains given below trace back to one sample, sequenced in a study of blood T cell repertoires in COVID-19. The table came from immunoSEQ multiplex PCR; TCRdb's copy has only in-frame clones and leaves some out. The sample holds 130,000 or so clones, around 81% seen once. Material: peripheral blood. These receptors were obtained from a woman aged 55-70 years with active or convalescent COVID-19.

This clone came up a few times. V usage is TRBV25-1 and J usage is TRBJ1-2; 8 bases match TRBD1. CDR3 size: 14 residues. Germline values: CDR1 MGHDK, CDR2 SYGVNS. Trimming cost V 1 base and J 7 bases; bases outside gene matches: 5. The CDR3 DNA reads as TGTGCCAGCAGTGAATTGGCAGGGGGCTCTGGCTACACCTTC. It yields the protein CASSELAGGSGYTF.

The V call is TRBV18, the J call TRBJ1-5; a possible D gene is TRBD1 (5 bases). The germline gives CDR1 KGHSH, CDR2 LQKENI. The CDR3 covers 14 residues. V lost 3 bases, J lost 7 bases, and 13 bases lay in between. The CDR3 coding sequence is TGTGCCAGCTCACCTGAGGGGAGGGAACAGCCCCAGCATTTT. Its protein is CASSPEGREQPQHF.

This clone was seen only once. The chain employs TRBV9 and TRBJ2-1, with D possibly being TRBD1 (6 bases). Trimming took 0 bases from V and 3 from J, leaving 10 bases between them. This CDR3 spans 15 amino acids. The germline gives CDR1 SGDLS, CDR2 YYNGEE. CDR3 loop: CASSVGGQSYNEQFF. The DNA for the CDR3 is TGTGCCAGCAGCGTAGGAGGACAGAGCTACAATGAGCAGTTCTTC. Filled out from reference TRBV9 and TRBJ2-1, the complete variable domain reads DSGVTQTPKHLITATGQRVTLRCSPRSGDLSVYWYQQSLDQGLQFLIQYYNGEERAKGNILERFSAQQFPDLHSELNLSSLELGDSALYFCASSVGGQSYNEQFFGPGTRLTVL.